These T cell receptor beta chains were read from a single sample in a study of blood T cells in healthy people across ages. Via MiXCR, TCRdb re-called the 5' RACE reads, giving one row per CDR3 protein. The table shows approximately 790,000 distinct CDR3 sequences, with under 80% occurring only once. The sample was blood. These receptors were collected from a man younger than 45 in good health. Each CDR3 is given with its conserved first and last residue. A D gene is named only where the DNA matches it firmly. Not all rows give a size; the values are once, few, many and, for expanded clones, a class.

d_call: TRBD2
clone_size: -
v_call: TRBV5-1
j_call: TRBJ2-5
cdr3_aa: CASSYRTSGGKYQETQYF
cdr3_nt: TGCGCCAGCAGCTATCGGACTAGCGGGGGCAAGTACCAAGAGACCCAGTACTTC

d_call: -
clone_size: -
v_call: TRBV27
j_call: TRBJ2-5
cdr3_aa: CASSLRARYQETQYF
cdr3_nt: TGTGCCAGCAGTTTACGGGCCCGGTACCAAGAGACCCAGTACTTC

d_call: -
clone_size: -
v_call: TRBV20-1
j_call: TRBJ2-5
cdr3_aa: CSARDFEGDETQYF
cdr3_nt: TGCAGTGCTAGAGATTTTGAAGGGGACGAGACCCAGTACTTC

d_call: TRBD1
clone_size: -
v_call: TRBV7-9
j_call: TRBJ2-7
cdr3_aa: CASSLGTRGLSYNEQYF
cdr3_nt: TGTGCCAGCAGCTTAGGGACCAGGGGGCTCTCCTACAATGAGCAGTACTTC

d_call: TRBD2
clone_size: once
v_call: TRBV11-3
j_call: TRBJ2-1
cdr3_aa: CASNFTSGLYNEQFF
cdr3_nt: TGTGCCAGCAACTTCACTAGCGGGCTCTACAATGAGCAGTTCTTC

d_call: -
clone_size: -
v_call: TRBV7-2
j_call: TRBJ2-7
cdr3_aa: CASSSEPVGIGSYEQYF
cdr3_nt: TGTGCCAGCAGCTCCGAGCCCGTAGGGATTGGATCCTACGAGCAGTACTTC

d_call: TRBD1
clone_size: once
v_call: TRBV6-2/TRBV6-3
j_call: TRBJ2-7
cdr3_aa: CASERQGAYEQYF
cdr3_nt: TGTGCCAGCGAACGACAGGGGGCTTACGAGCAGTACTTC

d_call: TRBD1
clone_size: -
v_call: TRBV9
j_call: TRBJ2-7
cdr3_aa: CASSPLGTVFSYEQYF
cdr3_nt: TGTGCCAGCAGCCCTCTAGGGACAGTCTTCTCCTACGAGCAGTACTTC

d_call: -
clone_size: -
v_call: TRBV20-1
j_call: TRBJ2-5
cdr3_aa: CSAEPGLGPRSGETQYF
cdr3_nt: TGCAGTGCTGAACCGGGTCTAGGCCCTCGATCTGGAGAGACCCAGTACTTC

d_call: TRBD1
clone_size: -
v_call: TRBV5-1
j_call: TRBJ2-7
cdr3_aa: CASSTGQGLSYEQYF
cdr3_nt: TGCGCCAGCAGCACTGGACAGGGCCTCTCCTACGAGCAGTACTTC

d_call: -
clone_size: few
v_call: TRBV6-5
j_call: TRBJ2-2
cdr3_aa: CASSQGGDTGELFF
cdr3_nt: TGTGCCAGCAGTCAGGGGGGGGACACCGGGGAGCTGTTTTTT

d_call: -
clone_size: once
v_call: TRBV28
j_call: TRBJ2-7
cdr3_aa: CASRSQAGYSYEQYF
cdr3_nt: TGTGCCAGCAGGTCTCAAGCAGGCTACTCCTACGAGCAGTACTTC

d_call: -
clone_size: -
v_call: TRBV3-1
j_call: TRBJ2-6
cdr3_aa: CASLQARANVLTF
cdr3_nt: TGTGCCAGCTTACAGGCTAGGGCCAACGTCCTGACTTTC

d_call: -
clone_size: few
v_call: TRBV9
j_call: TRBJ2-1
cdr3_aa: CASSLNVRSPEQFF
cdr3_nt: TGTGCCAGCAGCCTCAACGTCAGGTCCCCAGAGCAGTTCTTC

d_call: -
clone_size: -
v_call: TRBV18
j_call: TRBJ1-2
cdr3_aa: CASSPRDGLYGYTF
cdr3_nt: TGTGCCAGCTCACCCCGGGACGGCCTATATGGCTACACCTTC

d_call: TRBD2
clone_size: few
v_call: TRBV9
j_call: TRBJ2-1
cdr3_aa: CASRVGTSGNNEQFF
cdr3_nt: TGTGCCAGCAGGGTTGGGACTAGCGGGAATAATGAGCAGTTCTTC

d_call: -
clone_size: -
v_call: TRBV27
j_call: TRBJ2-1
cdr3_aa: CASSLMGRVNEQFF
cdr3_nt: TGTGCCAGCAGTTTGATGGGCAGGGTCAATGAGCAGTTCTTC

d_call: TRBD1
clone_size: once
v_call: TRBV12-3/TRBV12-4
j_call: TRBJ2-5
cdr3_aa: CASSKQDRETQYF
cdr3_nt: TGTGCCAGCAGCAAACAGGACAGGGAGACCCAGTACTTC

d_call: -
clone_size: -
v_call: TRBV14
j_call: TRBJ1-4
cdr3_aa: CASSQALFGEKLFF
cdr3_nt: TGTGCCAGCAGTCAAGCCCTCTTTGGGGAAAAACTGTTTTTT

d_call: TRBD1
clone_size: few
v_call: TRBV28
j_call: TRBJ1-2
cdr3_aa: CASRITDRAGGYTF
cdr3_nt: TGTGCCAGCAGGATTACGGACAGGGCTGGTGGCTACACCTTC

d_call: TRBD2
clone_size: -
v_call: TRBV28
j_call: TRBJ2-1
cdr3_aa: CASRPTSFEQFF
cdr3_nt: TGTGCCAGCAGACCGACTAGCTTTGAGCAGTTCTTC

d_call: TRBD1
clone_size: -
v_call: TRBV9
j_call: TRBJ1-2
cdr3_aa: CASSVPGQGYGYTF
cdr3_nt: TGTGCCAGCAGCGTACCGGGACAGGGCTATGGCTACACCTTC

d_call: TRBD2
clone_size: -
v_call: TRBV20-1
j_call: TRBJ2-5
cdr3_aa: CSARVRLAGIEQYF
cdr3_nt: TGCAGTGCTAGAGTAAGACTAGCGGGGATTGAGCAGTACTTC

d_call: -
clone_size: -
v_call: TRBV28
j_call: TRBJ1-1
cdr3_aa: CAVRVSNTEAFF
cdr3_nt: TGTGCCGTCAGGGTTTCGAACACTGAAGCTTTCTTT

d_call: -
clone_size: -
v_call: TRBV29-1
j_call: TRBJ1-2
cdr3_aa: CSVGLVGYGYTF
cdr3_nt: TGCAGCGTTGGGTTAGTAGGATATGGCTACACCTTC

d_call: -
clone_size: -
v_call: TRBV7-2
j_call: TRBJ1-3
cdr3_aa: CASSFQTGNTIYF
cdr3_nt: TGTGCCAGCAGCTTTCAAACTGGAAACACCATATATTTT

d_call: TRBD2
clone_size: -
v_call: TRBV28
j_call: TRBJ2-5
cdr3_aa: CASSSVAGGILETQYF
cdr3_nt: TGTGCCAGCAGTTCAGTAGCGGGGGGCATTTTGGAGACCCAGTACTTC

d_call: -
clone_size: -
v_call: TRBV7-8
j_call: TRBJ1-4
cdr3_aa: CASSLGRVGYEKLFF
cdr3_nt: TGTGCCAGCAGCTTAGGCAGGGTAGGCTACGAAAAACTGTTTTTT

d_call: -
clone_size: few
v_call: TRBV5-1
j_call: TRBJ2-5
cdr3_aa: CATLAADQETQYF
cdr3_nt: TGCGCCACCCTGGCGGCAGACCAAGAGACCCAGTACTTC

d_call: -
clone_size: -
v_call: TRBV5-6
j_call: TRBJ2-7
cdr3_aa: CASSLGINNEQYF
cdr3_nt: TGTGCCAGCAGCTTGGGCATTAACAATGAGCAGTACTTC

d_call: -
clone_size: once
v_call: TRBV10-3
j_call: TRBJ1-5
cdr3_aa: CAIMAGPGEPQHF
cdr3_nt: TGTGCCATCATGGCAGGGCCCGGGGAGCCCCAGCATTTT

d_call: -
clone_size: -
v_call: TRBV14
j_call: TRBJ1-4
cdr3_aa: CASSQGRDPTNEKLFF
cdr3_nt: TGTGCCAGCAGCCAAGGCAGGGACCCAACTAATGAAAAACTGTTTTTT

d_call: -
clone_size: many
v_call: TRBV2
j_call: TRBJ2-5
cdr3_aa: CASSGRDLKETQYF
cdr3_nt: TGTGCCAGCAGTGGAAGGGACCTGAAAGAGACCCAGTACTTC

d_call: -
clone_size: -
v_call: TRBV7-9
j_call: TRBJ2-7
cdr3_aa: CASSITCEQYF
cdr3_nt: TGTGCCAGCAGCATAACGTGCGAGCAGTACTTC

d_call: -
clone_size: -
v_call: TRBV5-1
j_call: TRBJ1-4
cdr3_aa: CASSLVTTNEKLFF
cdr3_nt: TGCGCCAGCAGCTTGGTCACAACTAATGAAAAACTGTTTTTT

d_call: -
clone_size: -
v_call: TRBV5-1
j_call: TRBJ2-7
cdr3_aa: CASSLKRDGPYEQYF
cdr3_nt: TGCGCCAGCAGCTTGAAACGGGACGGCCCCTACGAGCAGTACTTC

d_call: -
clone_size: -
v_call: TRBV7-9
j_call: TRBJ1-2
cdr3_aa: CASSLDTAIGYTF
cdr3_nt: TGTGCCAGCAGCTTAGATACCGCTATCGGCTACACCTTC

d_call: -
clone_size: -
v_call: TRBV6-6
j_call: TRBJ1-4
cdr3_aa: CASSYEEVRSEKLFF
cdr3_nt: TGTGCCAGCAGTTACGAAGAGGTTAGGAGTGAAAAACTGTTTTTT

d_call: -
clone_size: few
v_call: TRBV4-3
j_call: TRBJ1-2
cdr3_aa: CASSQDSPGTLSVYGYTF
cdr3_nt: TGCGCCAGCAGCCAAGATTCGCCAGGGACCCTATCCGTGTATGGCTACACCTTC

d_call: TRBD1
clone_size: -
v_call: TRBV7-6
j_call: TRBJ1-4
cdr3_aa: CASSEGQGVWKLFF
cdr3_nt: TGTGCCAGCAGCGAGGGACAGGGCGTTTGGAAACTGTTTTTT

d_call: TRBD1
clone_size: once
v_call: TRBV14
j_call: TRBJ1-2
cdr3_aa: CASRDAGTGKGYTF
cdr3_nt: TGTGCCAGCAGAGACGCCGGGACAGGGAAAGGCTACACCTTC

d_call: -
clone_size: -
v_call: TRBV6-1
j_call: TRBJ1-6
cdr3_aa: CASSTRTNSPLHF
cdr3_nt: TGTGCCAGCAGTACCCGGACGAATTCACCCCTCCACTTT

d_call: TRBD1
clone_size: -
v_call: TRBV27
j_call: TRBJ2-5
cdr3_aa: CASSLSQGAWGETQYF
cdr3_nt: TGTGCCAGCAGTTTATCCCAGGGGGCATGGGGAGAGACCCAGTACTTC

d_call: TRBD1
clone_size: few
v_call: TRBV20-1
j_call: TRBJ2-3
cdr3_aa: CSVRDRAGDTQYF
cdr3_nt: TGCAGTGTTAGGGACAGGGCTGGAGATACGCAGTATTTT

d_call: TRBD2
clone_size: -
v_call: TRBV7-2
j_call: TRBJ2-5
cdr3_aa: CASSLVGGGYIETQYF
cdr3_nt: TGTGCCAGCAGCTTAGTCGGCGGGGGGTACATAGAGACCCAGTACTTC

d_call: TRBD2
clone_size: once
v_call: TRBV4-2
j_call: TRBJ2-1
cdr3_aa: CASSPSGLAENEQFF
cdr3_nt: TGTGCCAGCAGCCCGTCGGGACTAGCGGAGAATGAGCAGTTCTTC

d_call: -
clone_size: few
v_call: TRBV2
j_call: TRBJ2-2
cdr3_aa: CASSEGGGELFF
cdr3_nt: TGTGCCAGCAGTGAGGGTGGGGGGGAGCTGTTTTTT

d_call: TRBD1
clone_size: -
v_call: TRBV2
j_call: TRBJ2-1
cdr3_aa: CARTGTGHYNEQFF
cdr3_nt: TGTGCCAGGACGGGGACAGGCCACTACAATGAGCAGTTCTTC

d_call: TRBD2
clone_size: -
v_call: TRBV5-1
j_call: TRBJ2-5
cdr3_aa: CASSLGPSGGLETQYF
cdr3_nt: TGCGCCAGCAGCTTGGGTCCTAGCGGGGGGTTAGAGACCCAGTACTTC

d_call: -
clone_size: -
v_call: TRBV7-2
j_call: TRBJ2-5
cdr3_aa: CASSLLGGRILETQYF
cdr3_nt: TGTGCCAGCAGCCTCCTAGGGGGGCGTATTTTAGAGACCCAGTACTTC

d_call: -
clone_size: -
v_call: TRBV27
j_call: TRBJ2-3
cdr3_aa: CARWWTPDTQYF
cdr3_nt: TGTGCCAGATGGTGGACCCCAGATACGCAGTATTTT

d_call: TRBD1
clone_size: -
v_call: TRBV29-1
j_call: TRBJ1-2
cdr3_aa: CSVGPGGIYGYTF
cdr3_nt: TGCAGCGTTGGACCAGGGGGCATCTATGGCTACACCTTC

d_call: -
clone_size: -
v_call: TRBV25-1
j_call: TRBJ2-1
cdr3_aa: CASSAGDVWIAQFF
cdr3_nt: TGTGCCAGCAGTGCAGGGGACGTTTGGATCGCGCAGTTCTTC

d_call: -
clone_size: -
v_call: TRBV7-2
j_call: TRBJ2-5
cdr3_aa: CASSLVKLETQYF
cdr3_nt: TGTGCCAGCAGCTTAGTAAAGCTAGAGACCCAGTACTTC

d_call: -
clone_size: few
v_call: TRBV5-1
j_call: TRBJ1-1
cdr3_aa: CASSLGGGTWGTEAFF
cdr3_nt: TGCGCCAGCAGCTTGGGTGGGGGAACGTGGGGCACTGAAGCTTTCTTT

d_call: -
clone_size: few
v_call: TRBV30
j_call: TRBJ1-5
cdr3_aa: CASASDSNQPQHF
cdr3_nt: TGTGCCTCGGCCAGCGATAGCAATCAGCCCCAGCATTTT

d_call: -
clone_size: few
v_call: TRBV20-1
j_call: TRBJ2-7
cdr3_aa: CSARGFDRVEQYF
cdr3_nt: TGCAGTGCTAGGGGGTTTGATAGGGTCGAGCAGTACTTC